By its share, the clone carrying this T cell receptor beta chain is medium-sized. The antigen remains unidentified. This sample is part of a study of neurological immune-mediated disorders. Overall study results and limits: Among 34 multiple sclerosis patients, 18 had repertoires that phylogenetic grouping placed in one related-CDR3 cluster, a possible signature.

The making of cDNA relied on 5'RACE with 10-nucleotide random UMIs. Each CDR3 protein gets one entry after TCRdb re-called the 5' RACE reads with MiXCR. The data contain about 21,000 distinct CDR3 sequences, roughly 17% of them singletons. Sequencing was carried out using CD8+ T cells from blood. The TCR originated in a woman aged 18-29 years with multiple sclerosis.

CDR3 in DNA: TGTGCCAGCAGCGTAGGATCAGATACGCAGTATTTT. The encoded protein is CASSVGSDTQYF. V usage is TRBV9 and J usage is TRBJ2-3; D gene unclear. The CDR3 is 12 residues long. V was pared by 0 bases and J by 4 bases, with 3 bases between. Per the germline V gene, CDR1 is SGDLS and CDR2 is YYNGEE.